This T cell receptor beta chain was found in a study of blood T cell repertoires in COVID-19. In its sample, this clone was seen a few times. Germline V gene data show CDR1 as MDHEN and CDR2 as SYDVKM. Losses at the gene ends were 6 bases for V and 1 base for J; bases not matched to a gene: 5. The CDR3 has 14 residues. Under the authors' procedure: Using reference gene primer amplification, nucleated cell counts were estimated. The method was immunoSEQ multiplex PCR; TCRdb's version includes in-frame clones alone and lacks a portion of them. The V and J calls and clone size were taken over from that table, and D and trimming were inferred from the DNA. Of approximately 90,000 clones listed, approximately 88% are singletons.

J is TRBJ2-5 and V is TRBV28; TRBD1 agrees at 7 bases. The sample consisted of peripheral blood. This TCR was sampled from an elderly woman with active or convalescent COVID-19. As DNA, the CDR3 is TGTGCCAGCAGGATCACAGGGGCCCAAGAGACCCAGTACTTC. This gives the protein CASRITGAQETQYF.